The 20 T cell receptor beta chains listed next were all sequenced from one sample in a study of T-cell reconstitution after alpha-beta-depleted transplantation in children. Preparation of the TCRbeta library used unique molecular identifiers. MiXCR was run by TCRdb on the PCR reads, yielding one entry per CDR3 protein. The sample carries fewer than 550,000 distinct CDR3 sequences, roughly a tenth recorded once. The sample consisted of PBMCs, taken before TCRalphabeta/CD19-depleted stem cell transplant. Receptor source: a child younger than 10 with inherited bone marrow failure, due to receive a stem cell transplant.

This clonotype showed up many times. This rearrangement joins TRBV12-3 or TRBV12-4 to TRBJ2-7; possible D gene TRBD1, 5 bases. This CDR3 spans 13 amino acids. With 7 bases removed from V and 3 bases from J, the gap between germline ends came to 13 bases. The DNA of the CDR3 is TGTGCCAGCACCCAAGACAGTTTCTACGAGCAGTACTTC. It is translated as CASTQDSFYEQYF.

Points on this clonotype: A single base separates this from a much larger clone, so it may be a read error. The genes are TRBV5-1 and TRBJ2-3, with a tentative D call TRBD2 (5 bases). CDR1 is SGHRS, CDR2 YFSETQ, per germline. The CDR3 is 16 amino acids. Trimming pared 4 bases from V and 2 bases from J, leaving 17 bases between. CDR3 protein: CASSASIGLTTDTQYF. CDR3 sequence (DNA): TGCGCCAGCAGCGCGAGCATCGGACTCACCACAGATACGCAGTATTTT.

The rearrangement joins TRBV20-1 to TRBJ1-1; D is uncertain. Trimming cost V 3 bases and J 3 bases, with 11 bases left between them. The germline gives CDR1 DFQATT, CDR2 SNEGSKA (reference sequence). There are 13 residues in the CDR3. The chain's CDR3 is CSARRPGYTEAFF. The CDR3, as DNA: TGCAGTGCTAGGCGACCGGGGTACACTGAAGCTTTCTTT.

DNA for the CDR3: TGTGCCAGCAGCCGGACAGACACCACCTACAATGAGCAGTTCTTC. This gives the protein CASSRTDTTYNEQFF. This sequence joins TRBV28 and TRBJ2-1; D might be TRBD1 (6 bases). CDR3 size: 15 residues. V dropped 6 bases and J dropped 2 bases, with 14 bases sitting between them. CDR1 is MDHEN, CDR2 SYDVKM, per germline.

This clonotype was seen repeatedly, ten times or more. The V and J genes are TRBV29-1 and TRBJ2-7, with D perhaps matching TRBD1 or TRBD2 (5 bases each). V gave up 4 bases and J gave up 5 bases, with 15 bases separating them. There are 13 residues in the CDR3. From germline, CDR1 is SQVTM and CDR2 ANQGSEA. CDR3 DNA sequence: TGCAGCGTTGGATGGGGGAAGAACGACGAGCAGTACTTC. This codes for CSVGWGKNDEQYF.

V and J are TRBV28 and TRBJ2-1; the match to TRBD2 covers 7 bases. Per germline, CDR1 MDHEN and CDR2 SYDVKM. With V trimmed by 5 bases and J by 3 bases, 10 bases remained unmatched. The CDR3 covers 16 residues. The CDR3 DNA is TGTGCCAGCAGTCTGCAACTAGCGAGCATCTACAATGAGCAGTTCTTC. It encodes CASSLQLASIYNEQFF.

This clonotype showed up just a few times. As DNA, the CDR3 is TGTGCCAGCAGCTTAGAATATGCCAGCCCCTCCTACGAGCAGTACTTC. Protein sequence: CASSLEYASPSYEQYF. The chain combines TRBV7-2 with TRBJ2-7, with unresolved D. Between the trimmed V and J ends, which lost 1 base and 0 bases, there was a span of 13 bases. The germline V gene encodes CDR1 SGHTA and CDR2 FQGNSA. The CDR3 is 16 residues long.

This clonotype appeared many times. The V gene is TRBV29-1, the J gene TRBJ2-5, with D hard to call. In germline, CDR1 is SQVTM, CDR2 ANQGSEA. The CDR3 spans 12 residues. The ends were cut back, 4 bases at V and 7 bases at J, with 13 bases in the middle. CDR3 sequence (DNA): TGCAGCGTTGGGTCGTCCCCGGGGACCCAGTACTTC. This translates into CSVGSSPGTQYF.

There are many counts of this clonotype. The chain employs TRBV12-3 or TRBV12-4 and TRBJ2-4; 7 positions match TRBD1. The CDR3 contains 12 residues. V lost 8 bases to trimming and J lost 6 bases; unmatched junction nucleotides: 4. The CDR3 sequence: CASGKGANIQYF. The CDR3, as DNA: TGTGCCAGCGGCAAGGGGGCAAACATTCAGTACTTC.

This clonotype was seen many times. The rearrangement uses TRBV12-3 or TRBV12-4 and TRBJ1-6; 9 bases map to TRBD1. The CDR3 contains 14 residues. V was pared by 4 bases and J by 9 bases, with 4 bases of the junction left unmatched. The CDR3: CASSSGTGSSPLHF. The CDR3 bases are TGTGCCAGCAGTTCCGGGACAGGGTCTTCACCCCTCCACTTT.

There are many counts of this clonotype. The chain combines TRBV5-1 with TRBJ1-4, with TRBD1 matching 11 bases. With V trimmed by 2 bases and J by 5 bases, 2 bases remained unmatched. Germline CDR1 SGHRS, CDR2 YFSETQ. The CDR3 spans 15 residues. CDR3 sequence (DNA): TGCGCCAGCAGCTTTCGGACAGGGGGCAATGAAAAACTGTTTTTT. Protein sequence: CASSFRTGGNEKLFF.

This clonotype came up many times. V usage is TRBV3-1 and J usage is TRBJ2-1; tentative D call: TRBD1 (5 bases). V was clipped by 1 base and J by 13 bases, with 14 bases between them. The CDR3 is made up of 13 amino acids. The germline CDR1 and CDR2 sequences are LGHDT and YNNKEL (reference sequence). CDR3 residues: CASSQAQGGVQFF. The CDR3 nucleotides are TGTGCCAGCAGCCAAGCGCAGGGTGGGGTTCAGTTCTTC.

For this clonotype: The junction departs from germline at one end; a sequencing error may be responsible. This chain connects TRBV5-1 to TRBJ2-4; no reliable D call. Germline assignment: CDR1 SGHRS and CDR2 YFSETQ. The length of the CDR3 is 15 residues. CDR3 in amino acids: CASSLPRVGKNIQCF. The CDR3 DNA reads TGCGCCAGCAGCCTGCCCCGGGTGGGCAAAAACATTCAGTGCTTC.

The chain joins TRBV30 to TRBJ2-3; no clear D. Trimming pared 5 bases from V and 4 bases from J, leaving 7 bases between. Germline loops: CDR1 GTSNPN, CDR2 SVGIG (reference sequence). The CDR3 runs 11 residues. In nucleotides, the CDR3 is TGTGCCTGGTTCTCCTCAGATACGCAGTATTTT. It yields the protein CAWFSSDTQYF.

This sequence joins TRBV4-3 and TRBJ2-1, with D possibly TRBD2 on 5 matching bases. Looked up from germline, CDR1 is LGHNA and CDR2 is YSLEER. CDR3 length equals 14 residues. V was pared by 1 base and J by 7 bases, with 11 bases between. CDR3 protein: CASSQAARENEQFF. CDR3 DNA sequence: TGCGCCAGCAGCCAAGCGGCGAGGGAGAATGAGCAGTTCTTC.

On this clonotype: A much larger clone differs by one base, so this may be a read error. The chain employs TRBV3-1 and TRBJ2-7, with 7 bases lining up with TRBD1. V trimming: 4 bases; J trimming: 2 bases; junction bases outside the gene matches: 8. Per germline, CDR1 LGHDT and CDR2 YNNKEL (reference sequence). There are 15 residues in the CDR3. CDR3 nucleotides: TGTGCCAGCAGCCTACCGGGACAGTCGACCTACGAGCAGTACTTC. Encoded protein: CASSLPGQSTYEQYF.

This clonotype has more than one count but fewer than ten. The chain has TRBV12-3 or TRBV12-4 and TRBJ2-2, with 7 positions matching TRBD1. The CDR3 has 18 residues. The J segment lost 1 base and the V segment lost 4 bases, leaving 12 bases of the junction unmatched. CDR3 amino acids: CASSWMLGTELNTGELFF. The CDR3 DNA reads TGTGCCAGCAGTTGGATGCTGGGGACAGAATTGAACACCGGGGAGCTGTTTTTT.

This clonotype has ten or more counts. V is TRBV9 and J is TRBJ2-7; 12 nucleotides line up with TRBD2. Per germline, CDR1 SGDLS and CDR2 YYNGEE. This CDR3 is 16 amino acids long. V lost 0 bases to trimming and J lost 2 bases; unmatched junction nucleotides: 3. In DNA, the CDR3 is TGTGCCAGCAGCGTAGAGGGGACTAGCGGGCCCTACGAGCAGTACTTC. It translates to CASSVEGTSGPYEQYF. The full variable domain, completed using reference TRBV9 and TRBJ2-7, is DSGVTQTPKHLITATGQRVTLRCSPRSGDLSVYWYQQSLDQGLQFLIQYYNGEERAKGNILERFSAQQFPDLHSELNLSSLELGDSALYFCASSVEGTSGPYEQYFGPGTRLTVT.

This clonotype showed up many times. As DNA, the CDR3 is TGTGCCAGCAGCCTGAGGGGAATCTACGAGCAGTACTTC. It specifies CASSLRGIYEQYF. This chain uses TRBV5-6 with TRBJ2-7; D may match TRBD1 or TRBD2 (5 bases each). V was clipped by 4 bases and J by 3 bases, with 11 bases between them. This CDR3 has 13 amino acids. Germline CDR1 and CDR2: SGHDT and YYEEEE.

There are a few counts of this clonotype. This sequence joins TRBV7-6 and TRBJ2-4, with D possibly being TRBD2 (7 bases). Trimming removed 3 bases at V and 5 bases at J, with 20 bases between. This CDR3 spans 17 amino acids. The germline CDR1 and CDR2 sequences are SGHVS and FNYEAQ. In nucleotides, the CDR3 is TGTGCCAGCAGCTTGGGCCCCCCCCGGGGGGCGCAAAACATTCAGTACTTC. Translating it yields CASSLGPPRGAQNIQYF.